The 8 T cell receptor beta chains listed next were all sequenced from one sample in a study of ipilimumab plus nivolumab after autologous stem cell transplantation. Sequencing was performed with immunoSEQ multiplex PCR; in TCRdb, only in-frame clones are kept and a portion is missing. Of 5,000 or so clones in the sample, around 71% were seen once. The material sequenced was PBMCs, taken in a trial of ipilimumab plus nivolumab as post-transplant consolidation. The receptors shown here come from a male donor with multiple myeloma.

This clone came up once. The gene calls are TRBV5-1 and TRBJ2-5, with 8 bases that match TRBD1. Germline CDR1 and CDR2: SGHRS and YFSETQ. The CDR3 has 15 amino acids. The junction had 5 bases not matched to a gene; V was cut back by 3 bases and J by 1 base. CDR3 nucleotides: TGCGCCAGCAGCTCGACAGGGGCCTTCCAAGAGACCCAGTACTTC. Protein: CASSSTGAFQETQYF.

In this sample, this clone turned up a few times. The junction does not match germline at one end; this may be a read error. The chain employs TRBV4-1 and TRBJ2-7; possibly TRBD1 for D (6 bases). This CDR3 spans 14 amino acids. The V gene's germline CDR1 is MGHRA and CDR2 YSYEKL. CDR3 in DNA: TGCGCCAGCAGCCAAGCCGATGGGGGCGGGCTCGTACACTTC. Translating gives CASSQADGGGLVHF.

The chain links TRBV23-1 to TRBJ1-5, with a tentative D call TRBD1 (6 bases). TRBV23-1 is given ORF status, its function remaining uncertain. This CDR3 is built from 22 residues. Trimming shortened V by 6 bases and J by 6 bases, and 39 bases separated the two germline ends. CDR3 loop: CASSLGPGERHPDTWRSQPQHF. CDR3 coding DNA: TGCGCCAGCAGCCTAGGGCCAGGGGAGAGGCATCCCGACACATGGCGTAGTCAGCCCCAGCATTTT.

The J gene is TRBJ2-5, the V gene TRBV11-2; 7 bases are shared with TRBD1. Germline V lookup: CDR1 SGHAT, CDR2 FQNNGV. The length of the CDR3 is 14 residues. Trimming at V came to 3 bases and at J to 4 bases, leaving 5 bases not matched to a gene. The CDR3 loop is CASSLRGRRETQYF. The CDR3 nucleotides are TGTGCCAGCAGCTTGAGGGGGCGCAGAGAGACCCAGTACTTC.

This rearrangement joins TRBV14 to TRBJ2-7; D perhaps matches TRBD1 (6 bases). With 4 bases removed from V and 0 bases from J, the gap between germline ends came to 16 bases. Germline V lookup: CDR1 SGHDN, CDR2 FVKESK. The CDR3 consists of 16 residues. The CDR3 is CASSPPGTLSSYEQYF. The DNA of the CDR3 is TGTGCCAGCAGCCCACCCGGGACACTAAGCTCCTACGAGCAGTACTTC.

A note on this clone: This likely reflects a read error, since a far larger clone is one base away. The CDR3 loop is CASSQDRAGTTGELFF. CDR3 sequence (DNA): TGTGCCAGCAGCCAAGATAGGGCTGGGACGACCGGGGAGCTGTTTTTT. The rearrangement joins TRBV5-8 to TRBJ2-2; the D gene could be TRBD1 or TRBD2 (5 bases each). The CDR3 is made up of 16 amino acids. V was cut by 4 bases and J by 5 bases, with 18 bases left in between. Per germline, CDR1 SGHTS and CDR2 YDEGEE.

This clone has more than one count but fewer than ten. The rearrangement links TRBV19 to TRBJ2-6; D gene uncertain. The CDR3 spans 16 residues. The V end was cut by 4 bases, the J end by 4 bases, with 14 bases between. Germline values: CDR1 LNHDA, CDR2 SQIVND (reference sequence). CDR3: CASSNVGRVGANVLTF. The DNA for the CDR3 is TGTGCCAGTAGTAATGTAGGAAGGGTCGGGGCCAACGTCCTGACTTTC.

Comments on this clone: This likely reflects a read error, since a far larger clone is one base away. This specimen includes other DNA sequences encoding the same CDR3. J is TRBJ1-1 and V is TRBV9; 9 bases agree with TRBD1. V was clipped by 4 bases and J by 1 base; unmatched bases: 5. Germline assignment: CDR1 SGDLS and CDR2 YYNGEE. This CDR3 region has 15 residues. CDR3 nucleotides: TGTGCCAGCAGCCCCCCGGGACAGGGGAACACTGAAGCTTTCTTT. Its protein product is CASSPPGQGNTEAFF.